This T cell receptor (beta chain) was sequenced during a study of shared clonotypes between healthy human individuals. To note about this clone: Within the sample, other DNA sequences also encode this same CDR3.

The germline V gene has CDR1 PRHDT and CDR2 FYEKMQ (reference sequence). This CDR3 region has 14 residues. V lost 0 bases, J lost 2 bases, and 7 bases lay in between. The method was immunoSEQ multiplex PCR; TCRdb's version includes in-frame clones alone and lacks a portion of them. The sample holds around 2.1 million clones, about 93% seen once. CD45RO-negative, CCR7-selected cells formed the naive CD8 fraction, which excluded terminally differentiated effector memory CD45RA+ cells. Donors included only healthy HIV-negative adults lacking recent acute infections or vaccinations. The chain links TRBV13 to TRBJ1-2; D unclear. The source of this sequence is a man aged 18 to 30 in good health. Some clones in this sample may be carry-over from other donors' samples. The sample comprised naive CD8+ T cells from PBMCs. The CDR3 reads CASSLGRGNYGYTF. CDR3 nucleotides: TGTGCCAGCAGCTTAGGTCGGGGAAACTATGGCTACACCTTC. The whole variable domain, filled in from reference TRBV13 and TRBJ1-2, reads AAGVIQSPRHLIKEKRETATLKCYPIPRHDTVYWYQQGPGQDPQFLISFYEKMQSDKGSIPDRFSAQQFSDYHSELNMSSLELGDSALYFCASSLGRGNYGYTFGSGTRLTVV.